Shown below are 19 T cell receptor beta chains from a single sample sequenced in a study of CD8+ T cells in alopecia areata. For about five patients, CD4+ cells were sorted into CD25+CD127- cells. cDNA serving as the sequencing template came from extracted, reverse transcribed RNA. Sequenced by immunoSEQ multiplex PCR; TCRdb stores in-frame clones only, minus some. Here the sample spans about 37,000 clones, nearly 55% being singletons. Sample: CD4+ Tregs sorted from blood. These receptor sequences come from a human donor with alopecia areata.

The J gene is TRBJ1-2, the V gene TRBV15; D is unresolved. The length of the CDR3 is 13 residues. Looked up from germline, CDR1 is LNHNV and CDR2 is YYDKDF (reference sequence). V gave up 0 bases and J gave up 6 bases, with 8 bases separating them. CDR3 in amino acids: CATSRDHGDGYTF. The CDR3 DNA sequence: TGTGCCACCAGCAGAGATCACGGAGATGGCTACACCTTC.

This clone was detected a few times. Here the CDR3 DNA reads TGTGCCAGCACCCTATCGCTCAAGCAGTACTTC. It translates to CASTLSLKQYF. The V and J genes are TRBV7-2 and TRBJ2-7; D is undetermined. From germline, CDR1 is SGHTA and CDR2 FQGNSA. V lost 7 bases, J lost 8 bases, and 12 bases lay in between. The CDR3 is 11 amino acids. Complete variable domain (other parts from reference TRBV7-2 and TRBJ2-7): GAGVSQSPSNKVTEKGKDVELRCDPISGHTALYWYRQSLGQGLEFLIYFQGNSAPDKSGLPSDRFSAERTGGSVSTLTIQRTQQEDSAVYLCASTLSLKQYFGPGTRLTVT.

The J gene is TRBJ1-4, the V gene TRBV4-3, with D uncertain. This CDR3 is 15 amino acids long. CDR1 is LGHNA, CDR2 YSLEER, per germline. The V and J ends lost 3 bases and 5 bases respectively, with 13 bases between them. The CDR3 sequence is CASSQDPDPNEKLFF. CDR3 DNA: TGCGCCAGCAGCCAGGACCCGGATCCGAATGAAAAACTGTTTTTT.

V is TRBV5-1 and J is TRBJ2-7; 10 nucleotides match TRBD1. V lost 5 bases and J lost 2; bases outside the gene matches: 7. CDR3 length equals 15 residues. The germline CDR1 and CDR2 sequences are SGHRS and YFSETQ. The DNA of the CDR3 is TGCGCCAGCAGACTTTCTGGGACAGGGGCCTACGAGCAGTACTTC. This sequence encodes CASRLSGTGAYEQYF.

The V call is TRBV4-1, the J call TRBJ2-1, with no clear D. The length of the CDR3 is 12 residues. V dropped 5 bases and J dropped 7 bases, with 9 bases sitting between them. Per the germline V gene, CDR1 is MGHRA and CDR2 is YSYEKL. The CDR3 protein is CASSAWGNEQFF. CDR3 in DNA: TGCGCCAGCAGCGCCTGGGGAAATGAGCAGTTCTTC.

J is TRBJ2-7 and V is TRBV7-2; a weak D match, TRBD1 (6 bases). V lost 8 bases and J lost 11, with 7 bases in between. The CDR3 is 8 residues long. Germline loops: CDR1 SGHTA, CDR2 FQGNSA. CDR3 nucleotide sequence: TGTGCCAGCGGGGACAAGTACTTC. Its translation: CASGDKYF.

The chain has TRBV4-2 and TRBJ2-3; TRBD2 matches at 7 bases. CDR3 length: 15 amino acids. V lost 3 bases and J lost 2; bases outside the gene matches: 5. CDR1 and CDR2 (germline): LGHNA, YNFKEQ. In DNA form, the CDR3 reads TGTGCCAGCAGCCAGGCCGGGACTACCACAGATACGCAGTATTTT. Protein product: CASSQAGTTTDTQYF.

The sample holds one count of this clone. The V and J genes are TRBV5-1 and TRBJ1-1; D remains ambiguous. This CDR3 is 13 amino acids long. Germline V gene sequence: CDR1 SGHRS, CDR2 YFSETQ. V lost 2 bases and J 9 bases, leaving 14 bases between the germline ends. The CDR3 reads CASSFTSGGQAFF. The CDR3 DNA reads as TGCGCCAGCAGCTTCACCAGTGGAGGTCAAGCTTTCTTT.

The chain joins TRBV7-2 to TRBJ2-3; D is ambiguous. V shed 0 bases and J shed 2 bases, with 6 bases lying between them. CDR1 SGHTA and CDR2 FQGNSA come from the germline V gene. The CDR3 contains 14 residues. The CDR3 region has the DNA TGTGCCAGCAGCTTAGCCAGGTACACAGATACGCAGTATTTT. Its translation is CASSLARYTDTQYF.

This clone was seen a single time. J is TRBJ2-2 and V is TRBV7-3, with 10 nucleotides matching TRBD1. After removal of 3 bases from V and 4 bases from J, the junction contained 2 bases not matched to a gene. Germline CDR1 SGHTA, CDR2 FQGTGA. The CDR3 length is 15 residues. The DNA of the CDR3 is TGTGCCAGCAGCTTCTGGACAGGGGGCACCGGGGAGCTGTTTTTT. Its translation is CASSFWTGGTGELFF. Supplemented by reference TRBV7-3 and TRBJ2-2, the full variable domain reads GAGVSQTPSNKVTEKGKYVELRCDPISGHTALYWYRQSLGQGPEFLIYFQGTGAADDSGLPNDRFFAVRPEGSVSTLKIQRTERGDSAVYLCASSFWTGGTGELFFGEGSRLTVL.

The V and J genes are TRBV11-3 and TRBJ1-1, with no clear D. Germline CDR1 is SGHNT and CDR2 is YENEEA. CDR3 length equals 13 residues. V was clipped by 3 bases and J by 6 bases, with 11 bases between them. The CDR3 nucleotides are TGTGCCAGCAGCTTGGACCTCTGGTCTGAAGCTTTCTTT. Translating gives CASSLDLWSEAFF.

The chain has TRBV6-6 and TRBJ1-1; D is unclear. Trimming took off 2 bases at V and 2 bases at J, with 9 bases between the two ends. The CDR3 is 14 amino acids. Germline CDR1 and CDR2: MNHNY and SVGAGI (reference sequence). CDR3 protein: CASSYGQANTEAFF. DNA for the CDR3: TGTGCCAGCAGTTACGGTCAGGCAAACACTGAAGCTTTCTTT.

The CDR3 spells CASSQALTGSGDQPQHF. The CDR3 DNA follows: TGCGCCAGCAGCCAAGCTTTGACAGGGTCGGGCGATCAGCCCCAGCATTTT. The V call is TRBV4-3, the J call TRBJ1-5, with 7 bases fitting TRBD1. The trim removed 1 base at V and 5 bases at J, leaving 11 bases unmatched. Germline values: CDR1 LGHNA, CDR2 YSLEER. This CDR3 has 17 amino acids.

The chain couples TRBV11-2 to TRBJ2-3; 13 bases align to TRBD2. V was clipped by 1 base and J by 8 bases; unmatched bases: 12. The CDR3 runs 18 residues. Germline CDR1 reads SGHAT; CDR2 reads FQNNGV. The CDR3 is CASSLAPSTSGRAGTQYF. CDR3 sequence (DNA): TGTGCCAGCAGCTTAGCTCCATCAACTAGCGGGAGGGCCGGTACGCAGTATTTT.

The chain carries TRBV4-2 and TRBJ2-7; 7 nucleotides align to TRBD1. The CDR3 runs to 17 residues. V shed 0 bases and J 3 bases; nucleotides not matched to a gene: 11. CDR1 is LGHNA and CDR2 is YNFKEQ in the germline V gene. The CDR3 here is CASSQEEWDRGLYEQYF. The CDR3, as DNA: TGTGCCAGCAGCCAAGAAGAGTGGGACAGAGGGCTCTACGAGCAGTACTTC.

The chain employs TRBV6-5 and TRBJ1-5; TRBD1 aligns across 7 bases. The V gene end was trimmed by 5 bases and the J gene end by 3 bases; junction bases not matched to a gene: 7. CDR1 MNHEY and CDR2 SVGAGI come from the germline V gene. This CDR3 contains 15 residues. CDR3 sequence (DNA): TGTGCCAGCAGTACGCGGACAGGCTTCAATCAGCCCCAGCATTTT. Protein: CASSTRTGFNQPQHF.

V usage is TRBV11-2 and J usage is TRBJ1-4; no firm D call. The V end was cut by 1 base, the J end by 8 bases, with 5 bases between. The germline V gene has CDR1 SGHAT and CDR2 FQNNGV. CDR3 length equals 12 residues. The DNA of the CDR3 is TGTGCCAGCAGCTTAGTACACGAAAAACTGTTTTTT. Its translation: CASSLVHEKLFF.

J is TRBJ2-7 and V is TRBV29-1; 7 bases fit TRBD1. This CDR3 comprises 16 residues. CDR1 is SQVTM, CDR2 ANQGSEA, per germline. Trimming at V came to 0 bases and at J to 0 bases, leaving 8 bases not matched to a gene. CDR3 DNA sequence: TGCAGCGTTGAAGATCCGGGTCAGGGGGTCTCCTACGAGCAGTACTTC. This sequence encodes CSVEDPGQGVSYEQYF.

V gene TRBV23-1 combines with J gene TRBJ1-1, with 9 bases that match TRBD1. TRBV23-1 is marked as an open reading frame, function uncertain. The CDR3 runs to 17 residues. After removal of 4 bases from V and 0 bases from J, the junction contained 9 bases not matched to a gene. The CDR3 region has the DNA TGCGCCAGCAGTCCTCAACAGGGGGCGGGAATGAACACTGAAGCTTTCTTT. Protein sequence: CASSPQQGAGMNTEAFF.